In its sample, the clone carrying this T cell receptor (beta chain) was seen a few times. Its antigen is not identified. Trimming left V 7 bases short and J 5 bases short, with 12 bases between. This CDR3 is 13 amino acids long. Germline CDR1 and CDR2: SNHLY and FYNNEI. These data come from a study of STAT5B mutations in CD4+ large granular lymphocyte leukemia. Overall study context: The CDR3 'QG' motif was associated with a particular HLA allele among healthy donors. Whole-study results and caveats: No patients shared main leukemic clonotypes, though roughly 27% appeared at low frequency elsewhere. Without HLA matching, higher CD4+ than CD8+ T-LGLL clonality could reflect small sample size.

TCRdb's table, derived via immunoSEQ multiplex PCR, lists solely in-frame clones and lacks some. The data show around 30,000 clones, more than 65% seen once. This receptor was taken from a human donor in good health. This chain joins TRBV2 and TRBJ1-5; possibly TRBD1 for D (5 bases). Sequencing was performed on CD4+ T cells from blood buffy coats. The chain's CDR3 is CASMGVQYQPQHF. The CDR3 DNA reads as TGTGCCAGCATGGGGGTTCAATATCAGCCCCAGCATTTT.